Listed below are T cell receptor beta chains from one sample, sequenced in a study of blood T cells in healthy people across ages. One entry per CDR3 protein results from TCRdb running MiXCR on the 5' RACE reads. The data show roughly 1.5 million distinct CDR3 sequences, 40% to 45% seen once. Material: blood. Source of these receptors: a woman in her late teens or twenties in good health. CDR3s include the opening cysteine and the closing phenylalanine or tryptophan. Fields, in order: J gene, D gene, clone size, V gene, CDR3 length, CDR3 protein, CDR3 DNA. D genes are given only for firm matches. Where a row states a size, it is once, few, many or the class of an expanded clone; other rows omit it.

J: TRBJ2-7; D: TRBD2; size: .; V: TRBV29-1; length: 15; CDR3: CSVALAESSYNEQYF; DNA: TGCAGCGTAGCCCTAGCGGAGAGCTCCTACAATGAGCAGTACTTC
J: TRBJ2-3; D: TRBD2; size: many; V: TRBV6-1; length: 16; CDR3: CASSEVGGDGTDTQYF; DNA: TGTGCCAGCAGTGAAGTGGGAGGGGATGGCACAGATACGCAGTATTTT
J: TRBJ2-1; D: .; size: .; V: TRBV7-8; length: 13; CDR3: CASSPAGANEQFF; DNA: TGTGCCAGCAGCCCCGCGGGGGCAAATGAGCAGTTCTTC
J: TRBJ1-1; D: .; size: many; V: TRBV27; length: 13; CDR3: CASSLFRNTEAFF; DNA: TGTGCCAGCAGCTTATTCAGGAACACTGAAGCTTTCTTT
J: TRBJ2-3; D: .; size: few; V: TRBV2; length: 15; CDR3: CASSVQATSTDTQYF; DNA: TGTGCCAGCAGTGTCCAAGCGACAAGCACAGATACGCAGTATTTT
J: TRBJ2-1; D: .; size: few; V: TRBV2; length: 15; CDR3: CASRVGAYRYNEQFF; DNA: TGTGCCAGCAGGGTGGGAGCCTATAGATACAATGAGCAGTTCTTC
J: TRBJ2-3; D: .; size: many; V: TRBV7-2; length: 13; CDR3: CASSLRPTDTQYF; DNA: TGTGCCAGCAGCTTAAGGCCCACAGATACGCAGTATTTT
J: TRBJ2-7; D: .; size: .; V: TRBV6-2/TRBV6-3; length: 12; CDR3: CASALFSYEQYF; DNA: TGTGCCAGCGCTCTGTTCTCCTACGAGCAGTACTTC
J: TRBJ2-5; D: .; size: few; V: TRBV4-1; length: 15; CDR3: CASSPQEGAYNEQYF; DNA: TGCGCCAGCAGCCCTCAGGAGGGAGCCTACAATGAGCAGTACTTC
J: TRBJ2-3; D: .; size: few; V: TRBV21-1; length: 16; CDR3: CASTRRRSDRTDTQYF; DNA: TGTGCCAGCACTAGGAGGAGAAGCGACCGCACAGATACGCAGTATTTT
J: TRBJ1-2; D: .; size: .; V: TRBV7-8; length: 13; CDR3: CAGSLVQNYGYTF; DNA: TGTGCCGGCAGCTTAGTCCAGAACTATGGCTACACCTTC
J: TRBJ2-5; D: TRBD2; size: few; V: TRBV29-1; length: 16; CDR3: CSVDGASGRPYNEQYF; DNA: TGCAGCGTTGATGGAGCTAGCGGGAGGCCCTACAATGAGCAGTACTTC
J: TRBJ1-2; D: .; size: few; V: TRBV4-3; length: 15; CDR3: CASSHPQSGYYGYTF; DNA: TGCGCCAGCAGCCATCCACAGAGCGGCTACTATGGCTACACCTTC
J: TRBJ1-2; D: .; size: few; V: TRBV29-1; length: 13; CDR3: CSVEEYREGGYTF; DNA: TGCAGCGTTGAAGAATACAGGGAGGGTGGCTACACCTTC
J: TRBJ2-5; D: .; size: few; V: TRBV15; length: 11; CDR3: CATSVSETQYF; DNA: TGTGCCACCAGTGTCAGTGAGACCCAGTACTTC
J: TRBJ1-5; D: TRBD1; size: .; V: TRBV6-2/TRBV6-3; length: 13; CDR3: CASSPATGIPQHF; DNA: TGTGCCAGCAGCCCCGCGACAGGGATACCCCAGCATTTT
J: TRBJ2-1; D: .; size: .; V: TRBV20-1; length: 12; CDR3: CSAARTGNEQFF; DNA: TGCAGTGCTGCTAGAACAGGCAATGAGCAGTTCTTC
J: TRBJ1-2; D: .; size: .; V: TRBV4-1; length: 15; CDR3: CASSQEGLENYGYTF; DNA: TGCGCCAGCAGCCAAGAGGGTTTGGAAAACTATGGCTACACCTTC
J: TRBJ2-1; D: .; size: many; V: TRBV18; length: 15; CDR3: CASSPRDTAYNEQFF; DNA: TGTGCCAGCTCACCGCGGGACACTGCCTACAATGAGCAGTTCTTC
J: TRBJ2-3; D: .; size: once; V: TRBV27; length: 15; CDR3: CASSLTPGFTDTQYF; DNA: TGTGCCAGCAGTCTCACCCCAGGTTTCACGGATACGCAGTATTTT
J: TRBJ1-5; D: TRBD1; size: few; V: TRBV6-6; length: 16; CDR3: CASRPGTGNSNQPQHF; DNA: TGTGCCAGCAGACCCGGGACAGGGAATAGCAATCAGCCCCAGCATTTT
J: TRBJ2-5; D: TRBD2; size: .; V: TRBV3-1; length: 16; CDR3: CASSPEAGTSDETQYF; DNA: TGTGCCAGCAGCCCCGAGGCCGGGACTAGCGACGAGACCCAGTACTTC
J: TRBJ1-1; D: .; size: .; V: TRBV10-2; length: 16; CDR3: CASTRGSPTGGTEAFF; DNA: TGCGCCAGCACGCGTGGCAGCCCCACCGGGGGCACTGAAGCTTTCTTT
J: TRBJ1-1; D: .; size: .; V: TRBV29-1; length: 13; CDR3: CSVLRRMNTEAFF; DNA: TGCAGCGTATTACGGAGAATGAACACTGAAGCTTTCTTT
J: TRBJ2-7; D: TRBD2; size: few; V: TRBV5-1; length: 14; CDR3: CASSPGLADHEQYF; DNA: TGCGCCAGCAGCCCGGGACTAGCGGACCACGAGCAGTACTTC
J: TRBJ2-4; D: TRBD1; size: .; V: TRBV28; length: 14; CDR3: CASSQQGAQNIQYF; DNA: TGTGCCAGCAGCCAACAGGGGGCACAAAACATTCAGTACTTC
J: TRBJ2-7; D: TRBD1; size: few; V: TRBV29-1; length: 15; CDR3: CSAPHPGQGTYEQYF; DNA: TGCAGTGCCCCACACCCCGGACAGGGGACCTACGAGCAGTACTTC
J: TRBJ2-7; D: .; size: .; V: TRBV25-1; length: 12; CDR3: CASTSPGREQYF; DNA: TGTGCCAGCACCTCCCCAGGGCGCGAGCAGTACTTC
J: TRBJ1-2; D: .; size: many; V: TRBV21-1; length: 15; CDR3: CASSARDRPFYGYTF; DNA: TGTGCCAGCAGCGCCCGGGACAGGCCCTTTTATGGCTACACCTTC
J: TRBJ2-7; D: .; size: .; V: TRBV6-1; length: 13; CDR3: CASTRDGGYEQYF; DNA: TGTGCCAGCACTCGGGACGGAGGCTACGAGCAGTACTTC
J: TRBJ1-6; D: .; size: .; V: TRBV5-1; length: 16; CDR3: CASSSGPTSRNSPLHF; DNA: TGCGCCAGCAGCTCCGGTCCAACCTCCAGGAATTCACCCCTCCACTTT
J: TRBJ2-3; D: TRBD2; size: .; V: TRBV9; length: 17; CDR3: CASSVVGRSGVTDTQYF; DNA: TGTGCCAGCAGCGTAGTAGGCCGAAGCGGGGTCACAGATACGCAGTATTTT
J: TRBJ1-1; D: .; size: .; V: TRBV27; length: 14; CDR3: CASSFGDGSTEAFF; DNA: TGTGCCAGCAGTTTTGGGGACGGTTCGACTGAAGCTTTCTTT
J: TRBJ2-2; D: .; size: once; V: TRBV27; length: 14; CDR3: CASSFTGRTGELFF; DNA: TGTGCCAGCAGTTTCACAGGGAGGACCGGGGAGCTGTTTTTT
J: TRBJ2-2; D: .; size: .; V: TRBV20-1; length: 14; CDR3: CSAARTLNTGELFF; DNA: TGCAGTGCCGCTAGAACCTTAAACACCGGGGAGCTGTTTTTT
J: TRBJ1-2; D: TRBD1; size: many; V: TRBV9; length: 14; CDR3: CASSGLDRGYGYTF; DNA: TGTGCCAGCAGCGGATTAGACAGGGGCTATGGCTACACCTTC
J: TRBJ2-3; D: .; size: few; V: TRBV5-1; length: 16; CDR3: CASSFGTAGGTDTQYF; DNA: TGCGCCAGCAGCTTCGGGACGGCTGGGGGCACAGATACGCAGTATTTT
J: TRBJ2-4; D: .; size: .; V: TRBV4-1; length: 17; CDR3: CASSQVLIRTAKNIQYF; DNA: TGCGCCAGCAGCCAAGTCTTGATCCGGACAGCCAAAAACATTCAGTACTTC
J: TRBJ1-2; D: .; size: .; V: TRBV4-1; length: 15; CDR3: CASSQPLPVDYGYTF; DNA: TGCGCCAGCAGCCAACCCCTACCGGTGGACTATGGCTACACCTTC
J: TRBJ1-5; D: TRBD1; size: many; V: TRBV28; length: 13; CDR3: CASSVTGDQPQHF; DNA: TGTGCCAGCAGTGTAACAGGGGATCAGCCCCAGCATTTT
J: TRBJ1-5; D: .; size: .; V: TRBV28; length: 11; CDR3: CARSFSQPQHF; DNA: TGTGCCAGAAGTTTCTCTCAGCCCCAGCATTTT
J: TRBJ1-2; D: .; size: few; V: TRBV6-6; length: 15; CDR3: CASSYSSAGYYGYTF; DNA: TGTGCCAGCAGTTACTCGTCCGCGGGCTACTATGGCTACACCTTC
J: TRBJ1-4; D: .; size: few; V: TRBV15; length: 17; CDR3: CATSRGAAAATNEKLFF; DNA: TGTGCCACCAGCAGAGGCGCGGCAGCTGCAACTAATGAAAAACTGTTTTTT
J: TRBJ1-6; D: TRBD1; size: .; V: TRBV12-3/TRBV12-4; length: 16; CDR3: CASSVATGVYNSPLHF; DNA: TGTGCCAGCAGCGTCGCGACAGGGGTCTATAATTCACCCCTCCACTTT
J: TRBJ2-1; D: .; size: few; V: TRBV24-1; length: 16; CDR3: CATSDLKGRAYNEQFF; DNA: TGTGCCACCAGTGATTTGAAGGGCCGTGCCTACAATGAGCAGTTCTTC
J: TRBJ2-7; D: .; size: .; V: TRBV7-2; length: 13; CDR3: CASSLEVVHEQYF; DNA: TGTGCCAGCAGCTTAGAGGTAGTCCACGAGCAGTACTTC
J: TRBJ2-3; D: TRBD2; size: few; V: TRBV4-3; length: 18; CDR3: CASSLQVRTSGWGDTQYF; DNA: TGCGCCAGCAGCCTACAGGTCCGGACTAGCGGGTGGGGGGATACGCAGTATTTT
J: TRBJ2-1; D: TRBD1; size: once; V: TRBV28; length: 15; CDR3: CASGPGTVTYNEQFF; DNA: TGTGCCAGCGGACCCGGGACAGTGACCTACAATGAGCAGTTCTTC
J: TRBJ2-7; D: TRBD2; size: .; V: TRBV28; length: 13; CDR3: CASSAGLAHEQYF; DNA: TGTGCCAGCAGCGCAGGACTAGCGCACGAGCAGTACTTC
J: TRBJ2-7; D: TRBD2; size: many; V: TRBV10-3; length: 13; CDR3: CAIRETSGSEQYF; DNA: TGTGCCATCAGGGAGACTAGCGGTAGCGAGCAGTACTTC